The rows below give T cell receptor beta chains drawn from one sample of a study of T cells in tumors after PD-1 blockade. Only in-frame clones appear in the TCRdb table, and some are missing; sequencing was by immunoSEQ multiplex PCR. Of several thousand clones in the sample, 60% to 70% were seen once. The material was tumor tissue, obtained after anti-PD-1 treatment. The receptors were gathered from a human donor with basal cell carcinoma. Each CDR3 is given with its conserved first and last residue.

CAWRQTPATNEKLFF,TRBJ1-4,TRBV30
CASSQDQRGSYTF,TRBJ1-2,TRBV14
CATSSGQVLNNQPQHF,TRBJ1-5,TRBV15
CASSIPGGRYGYTF,TRBJ1-2,TRBV19
CASSFELPTDEQYF,TRBJ2-7,TRBV10-1
CSVEDQERTNEKLFF,TRBJ1-4,TRBV29-1
CASSYGSRPGYTF,TRBJ1-2,TRBV5-5
CASNDISNQPQHF,TRBJ1-5,TRBV6-6
CASSQSGVAKNIQYF,TRBJ2-4,TRBV3-1/TRBV3-2
CAWRDSPNSPLHF,TRBJ1-6,TRBV30
CAWSIGAFEVTEAFF,TRBJ1-1,TRBV30
CATGAGSTYNEQFF,TRBJ2-1,TRBV15
CASSPDRDQPQHF,TRBJ1-5,TRBV5-4
CAISDGYGYTF,TRBJ1-2,TRBV10-3
CASSYVPLGRNEQFF,TRBJ2-1,TRBV6-5
CASSQDLADTQYF,TRBJ2-3,TRBV18
CASSLLPSGADTQYF,TRBJ2-3,TRBV13
CASSAGTNTGELFF,TRBJ2-2,TRBV2
CASSLISIGQGLVKNIQYF,TRBJ2-4,TRBV11-2
CASSLGGAGELFF,TRBJ2-2,TRBV7-9
CASSRVGEAFF,TRBJ1-1,TRBV12-3/TRBV12-4
CASSQVSSGSSYNEQFF,TRBJ2-1,TRBV3-1/TRBV3-2
CASRTGAEAFF,TRBJ1-1,TRBV19
CAWTLEYQETQYF,TRBJ2-5,TRBV30
CASMGSSSGNTIYF,TRBJ1-3,TRBV3-1/TRBV3-2
CASSSRIQPGGDGYTF,TRBJ1-2,TRBV5-1
CASNRTGQPNTEAFF,TRBJ1-1,TRBV12-1
CASSQEAGGPNEQFF,TRBJ2-1,TRBV4-2
CASSFGGYGYTF,TRBJ1-2,TRBV12-3/TRBV12-4
CASSKRSSTDTQYF,TRBJ2-3,TRBV2
CASSVRLAPDEQFF,TRBJ2-1,TRBV9
CASSGRGQETQYF,TRBJ2-5,TRBV21-1
CASSPGQHASGNTIYF,TRBJ1-3,TRBV7-9
CASSLDRGNYGYTF,TRBJ1-2,TRBV2
CASSDLAGNTDTQYF,TRBJ2-3,TRBV2
CASSLGGGRGTQYF,TRBJ2-3,TRBV7-6
CASSRQEETQYF,TRBJ2-5,TRBV18
CASSPPKGGGAYEQFF,TRBJ2-1,TRBV9
CASRRGPWETQYF,TRBJ2-5,TRBV10-2
CAWSEGTHTEAFF,TRBJ1-1,TRBV30
CASSATGGYTEAFF,TRBJ1-1,TRBV19
CATSRDYYEQYF,TRBJ2-7,TRBV15
CASRLVPGQQETQYF,TRBJ2-5,TRBV7-6
CASSLNPQLGSLLNYEQYF,TRBJ2-7,TRBV5-1
CASSTETGALTF,TRBJ2-6,TRBV6-6
CASTARGLYGYTF,TRBJ1-2,TRBV2
CASSSRNLGEQFF,TRBJ2-1,TRBV12-3/TRBV12-4
CASSLAYRLTNEKLFF,TRBJ1-4,TRBV5-6
CASSPRENQPQHF,TRBJ1-5,TRBV10-2
CASSSGGPQHF,TRBJ1-5,TRBV6-5